A selection of T cell receptor beta chains follows, all from one sample in a study of cytomegalovirus exposure and HLA in healthy donors. Method: immunoSEQ multiplex PCR; TCRdb's copy keeps in-frame clones and lacks some. The data show about 82,000 clones, with approximately 93% seen just once and 0.67% held by the top ten. The sample consisted of PBMCs. The receptors originated from a man aged 18 to 29 in good health and CMV-seronegative. The CDR3 runs from the conserved cysteine through the conserved F or W.

j_call | v_call | cdr3_aa
TRBJ1-1 | TRBV11-3 | CASSLDLVGQRYTEAFF
TRBJ2-5 | TRBV10-2 | CASSEGGTSGEETQYF
TRBJ1-2 | TRBV10-3 | CAISGTGAYGYTF
TRBJ2-7 | TRBV10-3 | CAIARDYEQYF
TRBJ2-5 | TRBV10-3 | CAISSGADQETQYF
TRBJ1-4 | TRBV6-1 | CASTPGGTGYEKLFF
TRBJ2-6 | TRBV5-6 | CASSGTGDGNVLTF
TRBJ1-1 | TRBV11-2 | CASSGPDRGLWDTEAFF
TRBJ2-1 | TRBV6-5 | CASSYALTGSPNEQFF
TRBJ1-1 | TRBV18 | CASSPWEGGGTEAFF
TRBJ2-7 | TRBV6-6 | CASSYSLGVRGTYF
TRBJ2-7 | TRBV10-2 | CATRTGFNYEQYF
TRBJ2-1 | TRBV19 | CASSKEDNEQFF
TRBJ1-3 | TRBV5-1 | CASSLAGRGGNTIYF
TRBJ1-3 | TRBV9 | CASSPGGGNTIYF